This entry concerns a single T cell receptor beta chain. Its specificity is not known. With a J-beta primer mix and a sample-barcoded 5' primer, a second PCR ran 7 to 11 cycles. TCRdb ran MiXCR on the 5' RACE reads and lists one entry per CDR3 protein. The sample has over 1,200,000 distinct CDR3 sequences, approximately 63% seen once. The CDR3 consists of 13 residues. V was clipped by 3 bases and J by 4 bases, with 9 bases between them. Germline CDR1 is KGHDR and CDR2 is SFDVKD. These data are taken from a study of blood T cells in healthy people across ages. Regarding the study as a whole: When one million T cells were used, diversity estimates were thought to be underestimates.

PBMCs were isolated at a quantity of at least 7 million per sample. The origin of this receptor is a man aged 18 to 29 in good health. The material sequenced was blood. This chain joins TRBV24-1 and TRBJ2-7; D gene uncertain. DNA of the CDR3: TGTGCCACCAGTGATCCCAACCTTTACGAGCAGTACTTC. It encodes CATSDPNLYEQYF.